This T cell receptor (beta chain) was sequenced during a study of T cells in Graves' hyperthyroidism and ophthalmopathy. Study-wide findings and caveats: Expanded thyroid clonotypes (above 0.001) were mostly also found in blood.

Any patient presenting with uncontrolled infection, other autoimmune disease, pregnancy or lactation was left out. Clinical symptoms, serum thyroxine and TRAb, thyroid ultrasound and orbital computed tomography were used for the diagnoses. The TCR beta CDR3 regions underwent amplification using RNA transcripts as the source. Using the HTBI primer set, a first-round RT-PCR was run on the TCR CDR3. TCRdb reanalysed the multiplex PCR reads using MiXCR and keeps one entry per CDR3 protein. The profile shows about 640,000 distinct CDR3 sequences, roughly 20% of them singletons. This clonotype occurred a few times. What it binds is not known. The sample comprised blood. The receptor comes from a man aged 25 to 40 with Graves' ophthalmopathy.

The CDR3 reads CAISVGRDNSPLHF. The CDR3 DNA sequence: TGTGCCATCAGTGTGGGTAGGGATAATTCACCCCTCCACTTT. The rearrangement uses TRBV10-3 and TRBJ1-6; D is ambiguous. V was clipped by 4 bases and J by 5 bases, with 9 bases between them. This CDR3 has 14 amino acids. Germline loops: CDR1 ENHRY, CDR2 SYGVKD.